The present TCR beta chain was sequenced within a study of T cells expressing NK-cell markers. Regarding the study as a whole: The dominant NKG2C+ clonotypes represented about 1.0-7.5% of CD8+ T cells in six or seven donors.

Of note for this clonotype: Antigen specificity is unknown.

5'RACE template switching with UMIs produced the TCR beta cDNA. TCRdb re-called the 5' RACE reads and shows each CDR3 protein once, DNA omitted. The table for this sample gives 90,000 to 130,000 distinct CDR3 sequences. Germline CDR1 SGHNT, CDR2 YYREEE (reference sequence). The CDR3 spans 16 residues. The sample was blood T cells: a sorted CD56 or NKG2C T cell subset, CD4+ or CD8+ T cells, or bulk PBMC T cells (not recorded which). The sequence was obtained from a woman between 18 and 70 years old in good health. The chain joins TRBV5-4 to TRBJ2-5; no DNA is available, so the TRBD2 call from TCRdb remains unchecked. CDR3 loop: CASSFGLAGERETQYF.